The 11 T cell receptor beta chains below were found in one sample sequenced in a study of blood T cell repertoires in COVID-19. Produced via immunoSEQ multiplex PCR; TCRdb's table is partial and in-frame only. The table shows roughly 41,000 clones, with roughly 80% occurring only once. Material: peripheral blood. The receptors come from a man over 45 with active COVID-19.

The rearrangement uses TRBV9 and TRBJ1-1, with 11 bases identical to TRBD1. CDR1 and CDR2 from the germline V gene are SGDLS and YYNGEE. V shed 4 bases, J shed 5 bases, and the junction held 10 bases outside the gene matches. The CDR3 runs 16 residues. The CDR3 nucleotides read TGTGCCAGCAGCCAGTCCAGGGACAGGGGGGGAACTGAAGCTTTCTTT. Translating gives CASSQSRDRGGTEAFF.

V and J are TRBV5-4 and TRBJ2-3, with 7 bases identical to TRBD1. CDR1 is SGHNT and CDR2 is YYREEE in the germline V gene (reference sequence). Trimming cost V 4 bases and J 3 bases; bases outside gene matches: 5. This CDR3 contains 14 residues. CDR3 DNA sequence: TGTGCCAGCAGCCGGACAGGTGGGACAGATACGCAGTATTTT. Translating gives CASSRTGGTDTQYF.

V is TRBV13 and J is TRBJ1-1, with D uncertain. CDR1 and CDR2 from the germline V gene are PRHDT and FYEKMQ (reference sequence). V was pared by 5 bases and J by 7 bases, with 11 bases between. CDR3 length: 12 amino acids. CDR3 in amino acids: CASSPGASEAFF. The CDR3 DNA sequence: TGTGCCAGCAGCCCCGGAGCGAGTGAAGCTTTCTTT.

CDR3 coding DNA: TGTGCCAGCAGCGTCCAGGGGGCTAACACTGAAGCTTTCTTT. Protein product: CASSVQGANTEAFF. The chain couples TRBV9 to TRBJ1-1; the match to TRBD1 covers 8 bases. The CDR3 contains 14 residues. The V segment lost 2 bases and the J segment 2 bases; nucleotides outside the gene matches: 2. Germline V CDR1 and CDR2: SGDLS, YYNGEE. Complete variable domain (other parts from reference TRBV9 and TRBJ1-1): DSGVTQTPKHLITATGQRVTLRCSPRSGDLSVYWYQQSLDQGLQFLIQYYNGEERAKGNILERFSAQQFPDLHSELNLSSLELGDSALYFCASSVQGANTEAFFGQGTRLTVV.

This chain joins TRBV10-3 and TRBJ2-2, with TRBD1 matching 10 bases. Germline CDR1 reads ENHRY; CDR2 reads SYGVKD. This CDR3 comprises 14 residues. The V gene end was trimmed by 5 bases and the J gene end by 7 bases; junction bases not matched to a gene: 4. CDR3 loop: CAISPGTGVGELFF. In nucleotides, the CDR3 is TGTGCCATCAGTCCCGGGACAGGGGTCGGGGAGCTGTTTTTT.

This chain links TRBV27 with TRBJ2-1, with TRBD1 matching over 8 bases. V trimming: 7 bases; J trimming: 7 bases; junction bases outside the gene matches: 6. CDR1 and CDR2 from the germline V gene are MNHEY and SMNVEV (reference sequence). CDR3 length equals 13 residues. DNA for the CDR3: TGTGCCAGCAAGACGGACAGGGTGAATGAGCAGTTCTTC. The encoded protein is CASKTDRVNEQFF.

V usage is TRBV6-5 and J usage is TRBJ2-7; 10 positions agree with TRBD2. V lost 6 bases and J lost 2; bases outside the gene matches: 4. CDR1 and CDR2 from the germline V gene are MNHEY and SVGAGI. This CDR3 spans 14 amino acids. The CDR3, as DNA: TGTGCCAGCAGCCTAGCGGGGGCACCCTACGAGCAGTACTTC. Its protein is CASSLAGAPYEQYF.

This chain uses TRBV6-2 or TRBV6-3 with TRBJ2-3; D is possibly TRBD2 (5 bases). The CDR3 is 13 amino acids. V was cut by 3 bases and J by 12 bases, with 16 bases left in between. Germline lookup yields CDR1 MNHEY and CDR2 SVGEGT. The CDR3 DNA reads TGTGCCAGCAGTTATCGGACTCTTTGGGGACAGTATTTT. It is translated as CASSYRTLWGQYF.

This chain joins TRBV5-1 and TRBJ2-2, with 10 bases lining up with TRBD1. The CDR3 runs 15 residues. The V gene end was trimmed by 5 bases and the J gene end by 7 bases; junction bases not matched to a gene: 8. CDR1 SGHRS and CDR2 YFSETQ come from the germline V gene. This CDR3 is CASSQRTGGIGELFF. The CDR3 DNA sequence: TGCGCCAGCAGTCAGAGGACAGGGGGAATCGGGGAGCTGTTTTTT.

The V and J genes are TRBV18 and TRBJ2-7; possibly TRBD1 for D (5 bases). This CDR3 region has 14 residues. Looked up from germline, CDR1 is KGHSH and CDR2 is LQKENI. V lost 6 bases to trimming and J lost 6 bases, with 18 bases between them. This chain's CDR3 is CASSPQSGYGEQYF. Written as DNA, the CDR3 is TGTGCCAGCTCGCCCCAGTCAGGGTACGGCGAGCAGTACTTC.

The chain carries TRBV7-2 and TRBJ2-7; 11 positions agree with TRBD2. Germline CDR1 is SGHTA and CDR2 is FQGNSA. This CDR3 spans 17 amino acids. V dropped 0 bases and J dropped 1; count of bases not matched to a gene: 5. The CDR3 sequence is CASSLARLAGSSYEQYF. CDR3 sequence (DNA): TGTGCCAGCAGCTTAGCTCGACTAGCGGGGAGTTCCTACGAGCAGTACTTC. Full variable domain (missing parts from reference TRBV7-2 and TRBJ2-7): GAGVSQSPSNKVTEKGKDVELRCDPISGHTALYWYRQSLGQGLEFLIYFQGNSAPDKSGLPSDRFSAERTGGSVSTLTIQRTQQEDSAVYLCASSLARLAGSSYEQYFGPGTRLTVT.